This T cell receptor beta chain was identified during a study of shared clonotypes between healthy human individuals. Clones were sequenced by immunoSEQ multiplex PCR, and TCRdb holds only the in-frame ones, with some missing. The data contain under 750,000 clones, over 55% of them singletons. The length of the CDR3 is 15 residues. With 4 bases clipped from V and 2 bases from J, the junction kept 5 bases outside the gene matches. Per the germline V gene, CDR1 is MNHNS and CDR2 is SASEGT. This clone was seen a single time. This clonotype originated in a woman aged 25 to 45 in good health. The chain has TRBV6-1 and TRBJ1-2; the match to TRBD1 covers 9 bases. The sequencing input was memory CD4+ T cells sorted from blood. The subset denotes: CD45RA-negative fraction. Here the CDR3 reads CASSAPGQGNYGYTF. CDR3 coding DNA: TGTGCCAGCAGTGCGCCGGGACAGGGAAACTATGGCTACACCTTC.